Included here is one TCR beta chain sequence, with context. Which antigen it targets is not known. No clone much larger than this one lies a single base away; base qualities are absent. This sample stems from a study of T cell clones after liver transplantation (dated by TCRdb to between 2018 and 2020). About the study as a whole: ITN030ST, the source of the samples, was a randomized trial that attempted immunosuppression withdrawal within 2 years of liver transplantation. After a pre-transplant mixed lymphocyte reaction, TCRbeta sequencing was used to pinpoint donor-reactive T cell clones, which were subsequently tracked in post-transplant blood. Third party-reactive TCRbeta sequences were also identified from pre-transplant MLRs to serve as an antigen-independent comparator for donor-reactive sequences. Of the eight recipients, a few were HCV-positive, while the remaining recipients had been transplanted for non-autoimmune, non-viral indications. Subjects received no induction therapy and standard immunosuppression until randomization at 12-24 months post-transplant. Tolerance was defined as complete withdrawal of immunosuppression for at least one year without a rise in liver enzymes beyond twice the upper limit of normal. Blood samples were taken pre-transplant, pre-randomization before withdrawal, and post-randomization after full withdrawal or failed withdrawal. The studied cohort comprised 8 liver transplant recipients, 3 classified as tolerant and 5 as non-tolerant. Summary of the overall study and its limitations: Because no allograft tissue specimens were available, donor-reactive T cells may have migrated into the graft instead of being deleted. Conclusions were preliminary, limited by small, heterogeneous patient numbers and non-standardized post-transplant time points. The decline in donor-reactive sequences exceeded the decline in third party-reactive sequences, suggesting partial antigen-specific deletion that was unrelated to withdrawal success. Low numbers of available donor cells limited the measurable donor-reactive repertoire in two subjects. Circulating donor-reactive CD4 TCRbeta sequences fell significantly post-transplant in most of the 8 subjects, irrespective of tolerance or HCV status. After accounting for repertoire turnover, donor-reactive detection was significantly reduced in 7 of 8 subjects for CD4 and 8 of 8 for CD8.

Thawed unstimulated PBMCs were stained for CD3, CD4 and CD8 and FACS-sorted into CD3+CD4+ and CD3+CD8+ populations. Randomization to immunosuppression withdrawal applied to every one of the 8 studied subjects. The Qiagen DNeasy Blood and Tissue Kit was used to isolate genomic DNA. High-throughput TCRbeta CDR3 sequencing of frozen genomic DNA was performed by immunoSEQ, with PCR amplification, mapping, bias correction and internal controls included. On the study's bioinformatics: Productive rearrangements were kept, and unique TCRbeta sequences were defined by CDR3 nucleotide sequence plus V and J gene. Donor-reactive sequences required at least 5-fold expansion in CFSE-low cells versus unstimulated pre-transplant cells and at least 0.01% frequency. To ensure at least 90% detection power, minimum frequency thresholds were set for each subject based on that subject's lowest-template unstimulated sample. Repertoire turnover was measured by Jensen-Shannon divergence between the top 1000 TCRbeta sequences post- and pre-transplant. Changes in detection of donor-reactive sequences were assessed with two-sided Fisher's exact tests. What TCRdb holds here is the immuneACCESS table cut down to in-frame rearrangements. Part of the clones is not present; checked against another copy, under half of the missing clones reflect an unresolved V gene, and the others are unexplained. V and J calls and clone size follow that table, whereas D and trimming were derived from the DNA. For this sample there are tens of thousands of clones; 80% appear just once. The ten largest account for approximately 0.73% of the sample.

The cysteine opens and the phenylalanine closes a CDR3 of 14 amino acids. The entry retains the CDR3 DNA only, 42 bases that are in frame from base 1. Taken from the germline V gene, the CDR1 and CDR2 loops are MNHEY and SVGAGI. From V the trimming removes 5 bases and from J it removes 5 bases, while the gene matches leave 5 bases of the junction unaccounted for. This chain is built from TRBV6-5 and TRBJ1-5; TRBD1 agrees with 8 junctional bases. The source of this sequence is a human patient who received a liver transplant. Following a transplant, a fraction of the T cells may be traceable to the graft donor. This sample comprised CD4+ T cells from blood, obtained 12 months after liver transplant. The DNA reads as follows: TGTGCCAGCAGTGCAGGGGGCGCGTATCAGCCCCAGCATTTT. This codes for CASSAGGAYQPQHF.